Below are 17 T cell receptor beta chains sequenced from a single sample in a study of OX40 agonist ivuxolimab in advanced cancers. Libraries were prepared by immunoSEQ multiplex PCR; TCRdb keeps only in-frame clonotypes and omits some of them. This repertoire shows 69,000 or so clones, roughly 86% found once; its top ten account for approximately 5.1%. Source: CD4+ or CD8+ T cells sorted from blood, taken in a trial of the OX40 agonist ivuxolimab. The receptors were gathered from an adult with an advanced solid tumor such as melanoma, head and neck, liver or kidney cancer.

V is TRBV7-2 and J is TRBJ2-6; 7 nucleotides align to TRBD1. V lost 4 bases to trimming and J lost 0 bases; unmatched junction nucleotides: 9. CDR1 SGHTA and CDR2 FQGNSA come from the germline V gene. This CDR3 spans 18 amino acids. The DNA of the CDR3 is TGTGCCAGCAGCTCCAGACAGGGAAAAGTCTCTGGGGCCAACGTCCTGACTTTC. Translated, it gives CASSSRQGKVSGANVLTF.

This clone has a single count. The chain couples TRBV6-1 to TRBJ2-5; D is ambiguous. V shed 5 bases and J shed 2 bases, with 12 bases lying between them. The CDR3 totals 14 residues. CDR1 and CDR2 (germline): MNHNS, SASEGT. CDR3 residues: CASSQGGGQETQYF. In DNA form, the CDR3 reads TGTGCCAGCAGTCAAGGTGGTGGGCAAGAGACCCAGTACTTC.

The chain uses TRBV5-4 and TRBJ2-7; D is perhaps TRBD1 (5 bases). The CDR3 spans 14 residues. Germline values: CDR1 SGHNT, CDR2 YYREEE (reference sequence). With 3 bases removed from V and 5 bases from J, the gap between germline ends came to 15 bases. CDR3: CASSSQGRGDEQYF. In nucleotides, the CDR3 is TGTGCCAGCAGCTCCCAGGGCCGAGGAGACGAGCAGTACTTC.

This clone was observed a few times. The CDR3 coding sequence is TGTGCCAGCAGTTTAAGAGGCCAGGGGGGGACGATGAACACTGAAGCTTTCTTT. Its translation: CASSLRGQGGTMNTEAFF. The chain uses TRBV27 and TRBJ1-1; 7 bases agree with TRBD1. The CDR3 runs to 18 residues. With 2 bases clipped from V and 0 bases from J, the junction kept 12 bases outside the gene matches. Germline values: CDR1 MNHEY, CDR2 SMNVEV (reference sequence).

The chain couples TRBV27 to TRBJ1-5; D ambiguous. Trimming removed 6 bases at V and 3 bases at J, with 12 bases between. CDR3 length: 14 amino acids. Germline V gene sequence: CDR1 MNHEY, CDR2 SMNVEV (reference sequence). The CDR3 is CASRGGYPNQPQHF. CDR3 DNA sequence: TGTGCCAGCAGAGGAGGGTACCCCAATCAGCCCCAGCATTTT.

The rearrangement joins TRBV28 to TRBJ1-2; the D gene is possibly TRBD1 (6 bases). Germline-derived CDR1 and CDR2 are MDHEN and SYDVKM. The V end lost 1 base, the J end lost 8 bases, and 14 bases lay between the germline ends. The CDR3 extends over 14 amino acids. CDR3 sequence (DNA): TGTGCCAGCAGTTTATCCACGAGGGGGAGGGGCTACACCTTC. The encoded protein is CASSLSTRGRGYTF.

DNA of the CDR3: TGTGCCAGTAGCTTATCCAGGGGATCCGGCTACACCTTC. It encodes CASSLSRGSGYTF. This rearrangement joins TRBV19 to TRBJ1-2; a weak D match, TRBD1 (6 bases). Per the germline V gene, CDR1 is LNHDA and CDR2 is SQIVND (reference sequence). The V end was cut by 6 bases, the J end by 8 bases, with 16 bases between. CDR3 length: 13 amino acids. The variable domain in full, with the rest retrieved from reference TRBV19 and TRBJ1-2, is DGGITQSPKYLFRKEGQNVTLSCEQNLNHDAMYWYRQDPGQGLRLIYYSQIVNDFQKGDIAEGYSVSREKKESFPLTVTSAQKNPTAFYLCASSLSRGSGYTFGSGTRLTVV.

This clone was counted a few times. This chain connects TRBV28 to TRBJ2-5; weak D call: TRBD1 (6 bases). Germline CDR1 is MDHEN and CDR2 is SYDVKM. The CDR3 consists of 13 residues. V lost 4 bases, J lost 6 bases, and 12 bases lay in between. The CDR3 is CASSSQGWKTQYF. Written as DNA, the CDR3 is TGTGCCAGCAGTTCACAGGGTTGGAAGACCCAGTACTTC.

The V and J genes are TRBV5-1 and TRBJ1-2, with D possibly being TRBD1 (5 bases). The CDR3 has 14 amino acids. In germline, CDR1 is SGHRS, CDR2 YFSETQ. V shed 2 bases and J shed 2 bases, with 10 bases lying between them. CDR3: CASSFGGGNYGYTF. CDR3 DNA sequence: TGCGCCAGCAGCTTTGGGGGTGGGAACTATGGCTACACCTTC.

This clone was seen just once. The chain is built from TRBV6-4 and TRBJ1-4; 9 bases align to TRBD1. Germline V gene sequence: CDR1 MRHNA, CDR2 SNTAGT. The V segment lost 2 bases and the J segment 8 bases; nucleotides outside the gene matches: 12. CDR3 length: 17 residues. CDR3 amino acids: CASSDTDRTGVDEKLFF. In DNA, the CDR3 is TGTGCCAGCAGTGACACAGATCGGACAGGGGTAGACGAAAAACTGTTTTTT.

In DNA form, the CDR3 reads TGCGCCAGCAGCGTGGACAGGGGCTACGAGCAGTACTTC. This sequence encodes CASSVDRGYEQYF. The chain employs TRBV5-1 and TRBJ2-7; 9 positions match TRBD1. The ends lost 4 bases at V and 3 bases at J; junction bases unmatched: 2. CDR3 length: 13 amino acids. Germline CDR1 is SGHRS and CDR2 is YFSETQ. The full variable domain, with the rest looked up from reference TRBV5-1 and TRBJ2-7, is KAGVTQTPRYLIKTRGQQVTLSCSPISGHRSVSWYQQTPGQGLQFLFEYFSETQRNKGNFPGRFSGRQFSNSRSEMNVSTLELGDSALYLCASSVDRGYEQYFGPGTRLTVT.

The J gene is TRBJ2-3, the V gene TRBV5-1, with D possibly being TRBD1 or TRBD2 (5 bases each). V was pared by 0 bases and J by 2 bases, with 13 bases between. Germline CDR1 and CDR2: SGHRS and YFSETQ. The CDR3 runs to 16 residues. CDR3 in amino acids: CASSLAQGPFTDTQYF. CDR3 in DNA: TGCGCCAGCAGCTTGGCTCAGGGACCTTTCACAGATACGCAGTATTTT.

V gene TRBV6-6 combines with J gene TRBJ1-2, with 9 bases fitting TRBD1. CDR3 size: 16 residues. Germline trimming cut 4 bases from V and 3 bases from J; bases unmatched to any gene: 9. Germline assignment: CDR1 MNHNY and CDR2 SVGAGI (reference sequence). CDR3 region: CASSSQPGQGDYGYTF. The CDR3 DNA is TGTGCCAGCAGTTCTCAACCGGGACAGGGCGACTATGGCTACACCTTC.

CDR3: CASSQDPGSGGLTDTQYF. The CDR3 nucleotides are TGTGCCAGCAGCCAAGATCCTGGTAGCGGGGGGCTCACAGATACGCAGTATTTT. The V and J genes are TRBV4-2 and TRBJ2-3; 10 bases align to TRBD2. V dropped 0 bases and J dropped 2; count of bases not matched to a gene: 8. CDR3 size: 18 residues. CDR1 is LGHNA and CDR2 is YNFKEQ in the germline V gene.

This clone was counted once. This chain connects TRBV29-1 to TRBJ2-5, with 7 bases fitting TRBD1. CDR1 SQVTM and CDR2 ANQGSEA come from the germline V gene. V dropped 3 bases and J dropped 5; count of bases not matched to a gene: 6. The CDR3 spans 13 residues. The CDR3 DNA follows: TGCAGCGTTGATCGGACAGGTCTGGAGACCCAGTACTTC. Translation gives CSVDRTGLETQYF. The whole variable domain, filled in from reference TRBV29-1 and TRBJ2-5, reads SAVISQKPSRDICQRGTSLTIQCQVDSQVTMMFWYRQQPGQSLTLIATANQGSEATYESGFVIDKFPISRPNLTFSTLTVSNMSPEDSSIYLCSVDRTGLETQYFGPGTRLLVL.

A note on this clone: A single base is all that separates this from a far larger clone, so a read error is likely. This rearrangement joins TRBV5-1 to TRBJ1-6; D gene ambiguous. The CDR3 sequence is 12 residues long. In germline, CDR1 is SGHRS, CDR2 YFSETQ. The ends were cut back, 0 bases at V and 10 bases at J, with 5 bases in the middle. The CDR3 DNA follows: TGCGCCAGCAGCTTGGCCGAATCACCCCTCCACTTT. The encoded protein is CASSLAESPLHF. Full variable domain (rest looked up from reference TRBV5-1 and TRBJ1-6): KAGVTQTPRYLIKTRGQQVTLSCSPISGHRSVSWYQQTPGQGLQFLFEYFSETQRNKGNFPGRFSGRQFSNSRSEMNVSTLELGDSALYLCASSLAESPLHFGNGTRLTVT.

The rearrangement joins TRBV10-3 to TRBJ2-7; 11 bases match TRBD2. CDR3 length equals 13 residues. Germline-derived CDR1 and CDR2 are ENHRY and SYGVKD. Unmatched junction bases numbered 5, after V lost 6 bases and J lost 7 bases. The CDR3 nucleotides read TGTGCCATCAGGACTAGCGGGGTTGAGGAGCAGTACTTC. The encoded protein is CAIRTSGVEEQYF.